This TCR beta chain was sequenced in a study of tumor and adjacent non-tumor tissue in lung cancer. This clonotype was seen only a few times. Possible read error: a much larger clone is one base away. The CDR3 extends over 15 amino acids. Germline V CDR1 and CDR2: SGHRS, YFSETQ. Deletions cut 5 bases from V and 1 base from J, with 12 bases between. This sample's RNA came from whole unsorted tissue. TCRbeta libraries were built with three rounds of nested PCR, modified from ARM-PCR. TCRdb reprocessed the multiplex PCR reads via MiXCR and lists one record per CDR3 protein. The sample contains fewer than 85,000 distinct CDR3 sequences, around 86% of which appear only once.

Input material: lung tumor tissue. The clonotype originates from a woman aged 45-59 years with non-small cell lung cancer. The chain couples TRBV5-1 to TRBJ1-4; no firm D call. CDR3 amino acids: CASRTTTLTNEKLFF. The CDR3 nucleotides are TGCGCCAGCAGAACAACGACGCTAACTAATGAAAAACTGTTTTTT.